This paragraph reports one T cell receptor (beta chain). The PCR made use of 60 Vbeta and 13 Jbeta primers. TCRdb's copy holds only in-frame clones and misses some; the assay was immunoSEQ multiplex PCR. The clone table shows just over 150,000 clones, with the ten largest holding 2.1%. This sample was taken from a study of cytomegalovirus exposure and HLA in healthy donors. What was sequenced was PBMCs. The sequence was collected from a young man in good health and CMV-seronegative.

The CDR3 loop is CASSRQVDYGYTF. DNA of the CDR3: TGTGCCAGCTCAAGACAGGTCGACTATGGCTACACCTTC. V is TRBV18 and J is TRBJ1-2; perhaps TRBD1 as D (6 bases). V dropped 5 bases and J dropped 3 bases, with 10 bases sitting between them. CDR1 is KGHSH, CDR2 LQKENI, per germline. The CDR3 spans 13 residues.